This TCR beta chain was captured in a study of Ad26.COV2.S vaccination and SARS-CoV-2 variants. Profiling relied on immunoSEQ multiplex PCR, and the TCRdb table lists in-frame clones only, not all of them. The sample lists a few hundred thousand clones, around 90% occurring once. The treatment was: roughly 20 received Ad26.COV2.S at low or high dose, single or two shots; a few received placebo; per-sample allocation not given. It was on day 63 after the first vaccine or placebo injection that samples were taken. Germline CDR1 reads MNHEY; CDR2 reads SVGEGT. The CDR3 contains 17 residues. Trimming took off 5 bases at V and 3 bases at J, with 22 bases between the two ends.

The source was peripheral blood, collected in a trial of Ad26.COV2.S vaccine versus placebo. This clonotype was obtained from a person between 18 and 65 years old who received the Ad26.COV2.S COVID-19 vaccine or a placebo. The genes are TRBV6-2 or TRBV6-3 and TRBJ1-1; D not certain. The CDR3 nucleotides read TGTGCCAGCAGTATAACCCTAGCTCGCAATTGGTACACTGAAGCTTTCTTT. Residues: CASSITLARNWYTEAFF.